The rows below give T cell receptor beta chains drawn from one sample of a study of T cells in Graves' hyperthyroidism and ophthalmopathy. TCRdb independently ran MiXCR on the multiplex PCR reads; one entry per CDR3 protein. The sample has 350,000 to 400,000 distinct CDR3 sequences, about 15% seen once. The sequenced sample consisted of blood. Receptors originate from a woman between 25 and 40 years old with Graves' hyperthyroidism. The CDR3 runs from the conserved cysteine through the conserved F or W. Fields, in order: D gene, J gene, clone size, V gene, CDR3 protein, CDR3 DNA. The D gene is left open where the match is weak. Clone size, where shown, is once, few, many, or a class for clones that have expanded.

>.|TRBJ2-7|few|TRBV12-3/TRBV12-4
CASSTLRLYEQYF
TGTGCCAGCAGTACGCTCCGACTCTACGAGCAGTACTTC
>.|TRBJ2-1|few|TRBV29-1
CSVVRATYNEQFF
TGCAGCGTTGTCAGGGCGACCTACAATGAGCAGTTCTTC
>.|TRBJ2-2|many|TRBV28
CASSPGLRRSTGELFF
TGTGCCAGCAGTCCAGGACTTCGCCGATCCACCGGGGAGCTGTTTTTT
>TRBD2|TRBJ2-5|many|TRBV29-1
CSYRSGLGETQYF
TGCAGCTATCGTTCGGGACTAGGGGAGACCCAGTACTTC
>.|TRBJ2-2|few|TRBV14
CASSQQTDSLNTGELFF
TGTGCCAGCAGCCAACAAACGGACAGCTTGAACACCGGGGAGCTGTTTTTT
>TRBD2|TRBJ2-7|many|TRBV5-1
CASSFSGSAYEQYF
TGCGCCAGCAGCTTTAGCGGGAGCGCATACGAGCAGTACTTC
>.|TRBJ2-1|many|TRBV20-1
CSAGGEGGVRDEQFF
TGCAGTGCAGGAGGGGAGGGGGGAGTTAGGGATGAGCAGTTCTTC
>.|TRBJ1-2|many|TRBV7-2
CASSSMRGAGELYGYTF
TGTGCCAGCAGCTCGATGAGGGGGGCAGGGGAGCTCTATGGCTACACCTTC
>.|TRBJ1-4|many|TRBV2
CASKGWANEKLFF
TGTGCCAGCAAAGGTTGGGCAAATGAAAAACTGTTTTTT
>TRBD2|TRBJ2-2|.|TRBV7-3
CASSPTASGRAYTGELFF
TGTGCCAGCAGCCCGACAGCTAGCGGGAGGGCGTACACCGGGGAGCTGTTTTTT
>TRBD2|TRBJ2-3|few|TRBV9
CASSASGTSADTQYF
TGTGCCAGCAGCGCATCCGGGACTAGTGCAGATACGCAGTATTTT
>TRBD2|TRBJ2-7|many|TRBV2
CASSEGLAAYEQYF
TGTGCCAGCAGTGAAGGACTAGCGGCCTACGAGCAGTACTTC
>.|TRBJ2-1|.|TRBV7-2
CASSQPVDRGGRRNEQFF
TGTGCCAGCAGCCAACCGGTTGATAGAGGAGGGCGGCGGAATGAGCAGTTCTTC
>.|TRBJ2-1|few|TRBV20-1
CRAPLPSMSSEQFF
TGCAGAGCCCCCCTCCCTAGCATGAGCAGTGAGCAGTTCTTC
>.|TRBJ2-2|few|TRBV15
CATSGRQGGTTGELFF
TGTGCCACCAGCGGGAGACAGGGAGGTACGACCGGGGAGCTGTTTTTT
>TRBD1|TRBJ2-5|.|TRBV20-1
CSARVARGPQETQYF
TGCAGTGCTAGAGTTGCCAGGGGGCCCCAAGAGACCCAGTACTTC
>.|TRBJ2-2|.|TRBV29-1
CSVEGQGYTGELFF
TGCAGCGTTGAGGGCCAGGGTTACACCGGGGAGCTGTTTTTT
>TRBD2|TRBJ2-1|many|TRBV2
CASSEGSGRAGNEQFF
TGTGCCAGCAGTGAAGGGAGCGGGAGGGCGGGAAATGAGCAGTTCTTC
>.|TRBJ1-4|once|TRBV29-1
CSVGVANEKLFF
TGCAGCGTTGGGGTGGCTAATGAAAAACTGTTTTTT
>TRBD2|TRBJ2-1|.|TRBV28
CAGSLGGGSAYNEQFF
TGTGCCGGCAGTTTAGGAGGCGGGAGCGCCTACAATGAGCAGTTCTTC
>.|TRBJ2-3|.|TRBV10-3
CAIRGWRDGRTDTQYF
TGTGCCATCAGAGGCTGGAGGGATGGCCGCACAGATACGCAGTATTTT
>.|TRBJ2-3|few|TRBV11-1
CASTLDPQDTQYF
TGTGCCAGCACCTTAGACCCCCAGGATACGCAGTATTTT
>TRBD1|TRBJ1-1|.|TRBV4-1
CASSAGTGIEAFF
TGCGCCAGCAGCGCCGGGACAGGGATTGAAGCTTTCTTT
>TRBD1|TRBJ1-1|few|TRBV14
CASSLPGQGGNTEAFF
TGTGCCAGCAGCCTACCGGGACAGGGAGGGAACACTGAAGCTTTCTTT
>TRBD2|TRBJ2-1|.|TRBV5-1
CASSWRLAGGYNEQFF
TGCGCCAGCAGCTGGAGACTAGCGGGAGGGTACAATGAGCAGTTCTTC
>.|TRBJ1-4|few|TRBV20-1
CSVGKGTEKLFF
TGCAGTGTAGGAAAGGGAACGGAAAAACTGTTTTTT
>.|TRBJ2-5|many|TRBV28
CASSFFGQHQETQYF
TGTGCCAGCAGTTTCTTCGGACAGCACCAAGAGACCCAGTACTTC
>TRBD1|TRBJ2-3|many|TRBV5-5
CASSSRPGTGTQDTQYF
TGTGCCAGCAGCTCGCGTCCCGGGACAGGGACTCAAGATACGCAGTATTTT
>TRBD2|TRBJ2-3|many|TRBV12-3/TRBV12-4
CASSSLLAISSAGTDTQYF
TGTGCCAGCAGTTCTCTACTAGCGATCTCCTCAGCTGGCACAGATACGCAGTATTTT
>.|TRBJ1-4|many|TRBV27
CASSFGGSQGEKLFF
TGTGCCAGCAGTTTCGGAGGTTCACAAGGGGAAAAACTGTTTTTT
>TRBD1|TRBJ1-6|.|TRBV28
CASSLFRDRSSYNSPLHF
TGTGCCAGCAGTTTATTTCGGGACAGAAGCTCCTATAATTCACCCCTCCACTTT
>TRBD2|TRBJ2-5|many|TRBV27
CASSLLGLAGETQYF
TGTGCCAGCAGTTTATTGGGACTAGCGGGAGAGACCCAGTACTTC
>TRBD1|TRBJ2-2|few|TRBV5-6
CASSLWAGGSTGELFF
TGTGCCAGCAGCTTATGGGCAGGGGGTTCGACCGGGGAGCTGTTTTTT
>TRBD1|TRBJ1-6|many|TRBV7-8
CASSPDRGLSPLHF
TGTGCCAGCAGCCCGGACAGGGGGCTTTCACCCCTCCACTTT
>TRBD1|TRBJ2-3|many|TRBV27
CASSLLGSRGTGADTQYF
TGTGCCAGCAGTTTATTGGGTTCTCGGGGGACAGGGGCCGATACGCAGTATTTT